Here is one T cell receptor (beta chain) with its context. The antigen remains undetermined. CDR3 length: 16 residues. Germline lookup yields CDR1 MNHEY and CDR2 SMNVEV (reference sequence). The germline V and J ends were trimmed by 5 bases and 4 bases, with 18 bases remaining between them. The data derive from a study of T cells in localized non-small cell lung cancer. Study-wide results and caveats: Longer overall survival associated with higher blood T cell density; shorter survival with higher adjacent-lung clonality. Of the top 100 tumor clones, median about 53 were in adjacent lung, over 25 among its top 100. Sequencing was restricted to one tumor region; therefore, heterogeneity remains possible.

Repertoires were generated with immunoSEQ multiplex PCR, while TCRdb's copy carries only in-frame clones and drops some. The profile shows approximately 40,000 clones, 86% of them singletons. This clonotype originated in a man aged 35-69 years with stage I lung adenocarcinoma. The sequencing here drew on peripheral blood, taken before any cancer treatment. The chain carries TRBV27 and TRBJ2-1; D not certain. The CDR3 sequence is CASSTQASDVYNEQFF. In DNA, the CDR3 is TGTGCCAGCAGTACCCAAGCTTCGGATGTATACAATGAGCAGTTCTTC.